What follows are 18 T cell receptor beta chains derived from one specimen sequenced in a study of shared clonotypes between healthy human individuals. Assay used: immunoSEQ multiplex PCR; TCRdb lists only in-frame clones, some missing. The sample records over 300,000 clones, around nine tenths being singletons. The material sequenced was memory CD8+ T cells sorted from blood. Subset in this sample: CD45RO+ cells pooled with CCR7-negative TemRA cells. The receptors here all came from a man aged 18 to 30 in good health.

V is TRBV5-1 and J is TRBJ1-2; no reliable D call. Germline CDR1 is SGHRS and CDR2 is YFSETQ. The CDR3 sequence is 12 residues long. Trimming took off 3 bases at V and 11 bases at J, with 14 bases between the two ends. The CDR3, as DNA: TGCGCCAGCAGCTACGGACCGGGAGTATACACCTTC. This gives the protein CASSYGPGVYTF.

CDR3 sequence (DNA): TGTGCCAGCGGATGGGAGCAGCGGGATAGCGCGAACACCGGGGAGCTGTTTTTT. Translated: CASGWEQRDSANTGELFF. This rearrangement joins TRBV2 to TRBJ2-2; TRBD2 matches 7 bases. The V segment lost 8 bases and the J segment 0 bases; nucleotides outside the gene matches: 15. Germline V CDR1 and CDR2: SNHLY, FYNNEI. The CDR3 is 18 amino acids.

The chain couples TRBV19 to TRBJ2-2; unclear D gene. Trimming pared 7 bases from V and 1 base from J, leaving 19 bases between. The CDR3 runs to 17 residues. The germline CDR1 and CDR2 sequences are LNHDA and SQIVND (reference sequence). CDR3 nucleotide sequence: TGTGCCAGTACCTCCCTAATGGGCCTTCTGAACACCGGGGAGCTGTTTTTT. It is translated as CASTSLMGLLNTGELFF.

V is TRBV2 and J is TRBJ2-7; 7 positions agree with TRBD1. The CDR3 length is 15 residues. CDR1 and CDR2 from the germline V gene are SNHLY and FYNNEI. V gave up 6 bases and J gave up 0 bases; unmatched junction bases: 8. The DNA for the CDR3 is TGTGCCAGCAGATTCACAGGGGCCAGCTCCTACGAGCAGTACTTC. It specifies CASRFTGASSYEQYF.

The V call is TRBV7-6, the J call TRBJ2-5; TRBD1 is a possible D gene (6 bases). CDR3 length: 13 amino acids. V was clipped by 5 bases and J by 4 bases, with 11 bases between them. The germline gives CDR1 SGHVS, CDR2 FNYEAQ. CDR3: CASSPPGVETQYF. The CDR3 DNA is TGTGCCAGCAGCCCTCCAGGGGTAGAGACCCAGTACTTC.

The chain is built from TRBV12-5 and TRBJ1-4, with D unresolved. Looked up from germline, CDR1 is LGHNT and CDR2 is FRNRAP. Trimming stripped 1 base from V and 0 bases from J, with 15 bases between. There are 18 residues in the CDR3. The CDR3 sequence is CASGLGWTDSATNEKLFF. The CDR3 DNA reads TGTGCTAGTGGTTTGGGGTGGACGGACTCTGCAACTAATGAAAAACTGTTTTTT. Combining the CDR3 with reference TRBV12-5 and TRBJ1-4 gives the whole variable domain DARVTQTPRHKVTEMGQEVTMRCQPILGHNTVFWYRQTMMQGLELLAYFRNRAPLDDSGMPKDRFSAEMPDATLATLKIQPSEPRDSAVYFCASGLGWTDSATNEKLFFGSGTQLSVL.

The V call is TRBV2, the J call TRBJ1-1; no firm D call. This CDR3 is built from 15 residues. Germline values: CDR1 SNHLY, CDR2 FYNNEI. The germline V and J ends were trimmed by 3 bases and 1 base, with 12 bases remaining between them. CDR3 loop: CASSENGERNTEAFF. CDR3 coding DNA: TGTGCCAGCAGTGAGAATGGGGAGAGGAACACTGAAGCTTTCTTT.

The chain combines TRBV29-1 with TRBJ2-2; 8 bases align to TRBD2. Trimming took 4 bases from V and 6 from J; bases not matched to a gene: 7. From germline, CDR1 is SQVTM and CDR2 ANQGSEA. The CDR3 runs 14 residues. This chain's CDR3 is CSVVTSGPAGELFF. The CDR3 coding sequence is TGCAGCGTTGTTACTAGCGGCCCAGCCGGGGAGCTGTTTTTT.

The chain employs TRBV11-2 and TRBJ2-1; D uncertain. Germline V lookup: CDR1 SGHAT, CDR2 FQNNGV. This CDR3 contains 12 residues. Trimming took 4 bases from V and 4 from J, leaving 5 bases between them. The CDR3 DNA is TGTGCCAGCAGCTCGACGTACAATGAGCAGTTCTTC. Translated, it gives CASSSTYNEQFF. Looking up the rest from reference TRBV11-2 and TRBJ2-1 gives the full variable domain: EAGVAQSPRYKIIEKRQSVAFWCNPISGHATLYWYQQILGQGPKLLIQFQNNGVVDDSQLPKDRFSAERLKGVDSTLKIQPAKLEDSAVYLCASSSTYNEQFFGPGTRLTVL.

This rearrangement joins TRBV10-3 to TRBJ1-5, with D hard to call. The CDR3 loop spans 14 amino acids. V was pared by 6 bases and J by 3 bases, with 12 bases between. Germline-derived CDR1 and CDR2 are ENHRY and SYGVKD. The CDR3 spells CAISDGRPNQPQHF. The CDR3 DNA sequence: TGTGCCATCAGCGATGGACGGCCCAATCAGCCCCAGCATTTT.

The rearrangement uses TRBV5-1 and TRBJ2-7, with 8 bases aligning to TRBD1. The CDR3 is 15 residues long. From germline, CDR1 is SGHRS and CDR2 YFSETQ. Trimming took 2 bases from V and 5 from J; bases not matched to a gene: 9. The CDR3 spells CASSFSQGASDEQYF. CDR3 sequence (DNA): TGCGCCAGCAGCTTCTCTCAGGGGGCTTCAGACGAGCAGTACTTC. Together with reference TRBV5-1 and TRBJ2-7, the CDR3 gives the full variable domain: KAGVTQTPRYLIKTRGQQVTLSCSPISGHRSVSWYQQTPGQGLQFLFEYFSETQRNKGNFPGRFSGRQFSNSRSEMNVSTLELGDSALYLCASSFSQGASDEQYFGPGTRLTVT.

In this sample, this clone turned up a few times. This chain connects TRBV2 to TRBJ2-5, with a possible D match to TRBD2 (6 bases). Per the germline V gene, CDR1 is SNHLY and CDR2 is FYNNEI. The V and J ends lost 8 bases and 3 bases respectively, with 28 bases between them. The CDR3 is 18 amino acids. As DNA, the CDR3 is TGTGCCAGCTCCTTCCTGGGGGAGATAGCGGAGACTAAAGAGACCCAGTACTTC. Translating gives CASSFLGEIAETKETQYF.

V and J are TRBV2 and TRBJ1-2; 9 positions agree with TRBD1. Germline assignment: CDR1 SNHLY and CDR2 FYNNEI. This CDR3 has 13 residues. The junction had 5 bases not matched to a gene; V was cut back by 4 bases and J by 8 bases. The CDR3 DNA sequence: TGTGCCAGCAGTGGGACAGGGGAGGAGGGCTACACCTTC. Its protein product is CASSGTGEEGYTF.

The J gene is TRBJ2-1, the V gene TRBV5-1, with 10 nucleotides matching TRBD2. The ends lost 4 bases at V and 9 bases at J; junction bases unmatched: 7. The germline V gene has CDR1 SGHRS and CDR2 YFSETQ. The CDR3 spans 14 residues. CDR3 DNA sequence: TGCGCCAGCAGCGTAGCGGGGGGCATAGGTGAGCAGTTCTTC. Residues: CASSVAGGIGEQFF.

The genes are TRBV30 and TRBJ2-7, with 10 bases aligning to TRBD2. The trim removed 2 bases at V and 2 bases at J, leaving 6 bases unmatched. The V gene's germline CDR1 is GTSNPN and CDR2 SVGIG (reference sequence). This CDR3 is 15 amino acids long. The CDR3 region has the DNA TGTGCCTGGAGTCATCCTAGCGGGAGAACCTACGAGCAGTACTTC. As protein: CAWSHPSGRTYEQYF.

The chain links TRBV5-1 to TRBJ2-1; D unclear. Deletions cut 4 bases from V and 7 bases from J, with 27 bases between. Germline V gene data show CDR1 as SGHRS and CDR2 as YFSETQ. The CDR3 is made up of 18 amino acids. DNA for the CDR3: TGCGCCAGCAGCCCCAGACAAACCCCCCTGACTCGATTGAATGAGCAGTTCTTC. Its protein is CASSPRQTPLTRLNEQFF.

This chain links TRBV29-1 with TRBJ1-1; D is uncertain. V gave up 7 bases and J gave up 1 base, with 16 bases separating them. Germline V gene lookup returns CDR1 SQVTM and CDR2 ANQGSEA. The CDR3 has 14 residues. CDR3 bases: TGCAGCGAAACCTCCGGGGAAGAGAACACTGAAGCTTTCTTT. It is translated as CSETSGEENTEAFF.

This chain links TRBV4-1 with TRBJ2-7; perhaps TRBD2 as D (5 bases). Trimming took 0 bases from V and 3 from J, leaving 9 bases between them. From germline, CDR1 is MGHRA and CDR2 YSYEKL. This CDR3 is 14 amino acids long. As DNA, the CDR3 is TGCGCCAGCAGCCAAGAAGCGGCATACTACGAGCAGTACTTC. It encodes CASSQEAAYYEQYF.